The clone carrying this T cell receptor (beta chain) has a handful of counts. V was pared by 1 base and J by 5 bases, with 8 bases of the junction left unmatched. This CDR3 is 15 amino acids long. Per the germline V gene, CDR1 is LNHNV and CDR2 is YYDKDF (reference sequence). The data originate from a study of blood T cells in healthy people across ages. Ranging in age from roughly 6 to 95, the donors were healthy Caucasian individuals from Russia. Every donor contributed about 10 milliliters of peripheral blood by blood draw. A second PCR of roughly 7 to 11 cycles used a sample-barcoded 5' primer and a J-beta primer mix. TCRdb re-called the 5' RACE reads with MiXCR, one entry per CDR3 protein. The sample includes about 1 million distinct CDR3 sequences, around 45% of them seen just once.

The receptor was derived from a woman in her sixties or seventies in good health. This chain connects TRBV15 to TRBJ2-7; 7 bases align to TRBD2. The sample taken for sequencing was blood. The CDR3 region has the DNA TGTGCCACCAGCAGAGCCAGCGGGACTGCCCACGAGCAGTACTTC. It codes for CATSRASGTAHEQYF.